There are a few counts of the clone carrying this T cell receptor beta chain. Its antigen is unknown. This entry is derived from a study of T cells in Graves' hyperthyroidism and ophthalmopathy. Whole-study findings and limits: A model of 13 V-J pairs discriminated ophthalmopathy from stable hyperthyroidism. Blood held most thyroid clonotypes expanded above 0.001 frequency.

The TCR beta CDR3 regions underwent amplification using RNA transcripts as the source. The HTBI primer set served for first-round RT-PCR of the TCR CDR3. TCRdb recomputed calls from the multiplex PCR reads with MiXCR, one row per CDR3 protein. Found here are 250,000 to 400,000 distinct CDR3 sequences, roughly an eighth of them singletons; the top ten hold about 37%. Germline V gives CDR1 SQVTM, CDR2 ANQGSEA. The CDR3 length is 11 residues. This TCR was sampled from a woman aged 40 to 55 with Graves' ophthalmopathy. V usage is TRBV29-1 and J usage is TRBJ1-1; a weak D match, TRBD1 (5 bases). Sequencing was carried out using blood. The CDR3 loop is CTIDGTREAFF. CDR3 coding DNA: TGCACCATCGATGGGACGCGGGAGGCTTTCTTT. The whole variable domain, filled in from reference TRBV29-1 and TRBJ1-1, reads SAVISQKPSRDICQRGTSLTIQCQVDSQVTMMFWYRQQPGQSLTLIATANQGSEATYESGFVIDKFPISRPNLTFSTLTVSNMSPEDSSIYLCTIDGTREAFFGQGTRLTVV.